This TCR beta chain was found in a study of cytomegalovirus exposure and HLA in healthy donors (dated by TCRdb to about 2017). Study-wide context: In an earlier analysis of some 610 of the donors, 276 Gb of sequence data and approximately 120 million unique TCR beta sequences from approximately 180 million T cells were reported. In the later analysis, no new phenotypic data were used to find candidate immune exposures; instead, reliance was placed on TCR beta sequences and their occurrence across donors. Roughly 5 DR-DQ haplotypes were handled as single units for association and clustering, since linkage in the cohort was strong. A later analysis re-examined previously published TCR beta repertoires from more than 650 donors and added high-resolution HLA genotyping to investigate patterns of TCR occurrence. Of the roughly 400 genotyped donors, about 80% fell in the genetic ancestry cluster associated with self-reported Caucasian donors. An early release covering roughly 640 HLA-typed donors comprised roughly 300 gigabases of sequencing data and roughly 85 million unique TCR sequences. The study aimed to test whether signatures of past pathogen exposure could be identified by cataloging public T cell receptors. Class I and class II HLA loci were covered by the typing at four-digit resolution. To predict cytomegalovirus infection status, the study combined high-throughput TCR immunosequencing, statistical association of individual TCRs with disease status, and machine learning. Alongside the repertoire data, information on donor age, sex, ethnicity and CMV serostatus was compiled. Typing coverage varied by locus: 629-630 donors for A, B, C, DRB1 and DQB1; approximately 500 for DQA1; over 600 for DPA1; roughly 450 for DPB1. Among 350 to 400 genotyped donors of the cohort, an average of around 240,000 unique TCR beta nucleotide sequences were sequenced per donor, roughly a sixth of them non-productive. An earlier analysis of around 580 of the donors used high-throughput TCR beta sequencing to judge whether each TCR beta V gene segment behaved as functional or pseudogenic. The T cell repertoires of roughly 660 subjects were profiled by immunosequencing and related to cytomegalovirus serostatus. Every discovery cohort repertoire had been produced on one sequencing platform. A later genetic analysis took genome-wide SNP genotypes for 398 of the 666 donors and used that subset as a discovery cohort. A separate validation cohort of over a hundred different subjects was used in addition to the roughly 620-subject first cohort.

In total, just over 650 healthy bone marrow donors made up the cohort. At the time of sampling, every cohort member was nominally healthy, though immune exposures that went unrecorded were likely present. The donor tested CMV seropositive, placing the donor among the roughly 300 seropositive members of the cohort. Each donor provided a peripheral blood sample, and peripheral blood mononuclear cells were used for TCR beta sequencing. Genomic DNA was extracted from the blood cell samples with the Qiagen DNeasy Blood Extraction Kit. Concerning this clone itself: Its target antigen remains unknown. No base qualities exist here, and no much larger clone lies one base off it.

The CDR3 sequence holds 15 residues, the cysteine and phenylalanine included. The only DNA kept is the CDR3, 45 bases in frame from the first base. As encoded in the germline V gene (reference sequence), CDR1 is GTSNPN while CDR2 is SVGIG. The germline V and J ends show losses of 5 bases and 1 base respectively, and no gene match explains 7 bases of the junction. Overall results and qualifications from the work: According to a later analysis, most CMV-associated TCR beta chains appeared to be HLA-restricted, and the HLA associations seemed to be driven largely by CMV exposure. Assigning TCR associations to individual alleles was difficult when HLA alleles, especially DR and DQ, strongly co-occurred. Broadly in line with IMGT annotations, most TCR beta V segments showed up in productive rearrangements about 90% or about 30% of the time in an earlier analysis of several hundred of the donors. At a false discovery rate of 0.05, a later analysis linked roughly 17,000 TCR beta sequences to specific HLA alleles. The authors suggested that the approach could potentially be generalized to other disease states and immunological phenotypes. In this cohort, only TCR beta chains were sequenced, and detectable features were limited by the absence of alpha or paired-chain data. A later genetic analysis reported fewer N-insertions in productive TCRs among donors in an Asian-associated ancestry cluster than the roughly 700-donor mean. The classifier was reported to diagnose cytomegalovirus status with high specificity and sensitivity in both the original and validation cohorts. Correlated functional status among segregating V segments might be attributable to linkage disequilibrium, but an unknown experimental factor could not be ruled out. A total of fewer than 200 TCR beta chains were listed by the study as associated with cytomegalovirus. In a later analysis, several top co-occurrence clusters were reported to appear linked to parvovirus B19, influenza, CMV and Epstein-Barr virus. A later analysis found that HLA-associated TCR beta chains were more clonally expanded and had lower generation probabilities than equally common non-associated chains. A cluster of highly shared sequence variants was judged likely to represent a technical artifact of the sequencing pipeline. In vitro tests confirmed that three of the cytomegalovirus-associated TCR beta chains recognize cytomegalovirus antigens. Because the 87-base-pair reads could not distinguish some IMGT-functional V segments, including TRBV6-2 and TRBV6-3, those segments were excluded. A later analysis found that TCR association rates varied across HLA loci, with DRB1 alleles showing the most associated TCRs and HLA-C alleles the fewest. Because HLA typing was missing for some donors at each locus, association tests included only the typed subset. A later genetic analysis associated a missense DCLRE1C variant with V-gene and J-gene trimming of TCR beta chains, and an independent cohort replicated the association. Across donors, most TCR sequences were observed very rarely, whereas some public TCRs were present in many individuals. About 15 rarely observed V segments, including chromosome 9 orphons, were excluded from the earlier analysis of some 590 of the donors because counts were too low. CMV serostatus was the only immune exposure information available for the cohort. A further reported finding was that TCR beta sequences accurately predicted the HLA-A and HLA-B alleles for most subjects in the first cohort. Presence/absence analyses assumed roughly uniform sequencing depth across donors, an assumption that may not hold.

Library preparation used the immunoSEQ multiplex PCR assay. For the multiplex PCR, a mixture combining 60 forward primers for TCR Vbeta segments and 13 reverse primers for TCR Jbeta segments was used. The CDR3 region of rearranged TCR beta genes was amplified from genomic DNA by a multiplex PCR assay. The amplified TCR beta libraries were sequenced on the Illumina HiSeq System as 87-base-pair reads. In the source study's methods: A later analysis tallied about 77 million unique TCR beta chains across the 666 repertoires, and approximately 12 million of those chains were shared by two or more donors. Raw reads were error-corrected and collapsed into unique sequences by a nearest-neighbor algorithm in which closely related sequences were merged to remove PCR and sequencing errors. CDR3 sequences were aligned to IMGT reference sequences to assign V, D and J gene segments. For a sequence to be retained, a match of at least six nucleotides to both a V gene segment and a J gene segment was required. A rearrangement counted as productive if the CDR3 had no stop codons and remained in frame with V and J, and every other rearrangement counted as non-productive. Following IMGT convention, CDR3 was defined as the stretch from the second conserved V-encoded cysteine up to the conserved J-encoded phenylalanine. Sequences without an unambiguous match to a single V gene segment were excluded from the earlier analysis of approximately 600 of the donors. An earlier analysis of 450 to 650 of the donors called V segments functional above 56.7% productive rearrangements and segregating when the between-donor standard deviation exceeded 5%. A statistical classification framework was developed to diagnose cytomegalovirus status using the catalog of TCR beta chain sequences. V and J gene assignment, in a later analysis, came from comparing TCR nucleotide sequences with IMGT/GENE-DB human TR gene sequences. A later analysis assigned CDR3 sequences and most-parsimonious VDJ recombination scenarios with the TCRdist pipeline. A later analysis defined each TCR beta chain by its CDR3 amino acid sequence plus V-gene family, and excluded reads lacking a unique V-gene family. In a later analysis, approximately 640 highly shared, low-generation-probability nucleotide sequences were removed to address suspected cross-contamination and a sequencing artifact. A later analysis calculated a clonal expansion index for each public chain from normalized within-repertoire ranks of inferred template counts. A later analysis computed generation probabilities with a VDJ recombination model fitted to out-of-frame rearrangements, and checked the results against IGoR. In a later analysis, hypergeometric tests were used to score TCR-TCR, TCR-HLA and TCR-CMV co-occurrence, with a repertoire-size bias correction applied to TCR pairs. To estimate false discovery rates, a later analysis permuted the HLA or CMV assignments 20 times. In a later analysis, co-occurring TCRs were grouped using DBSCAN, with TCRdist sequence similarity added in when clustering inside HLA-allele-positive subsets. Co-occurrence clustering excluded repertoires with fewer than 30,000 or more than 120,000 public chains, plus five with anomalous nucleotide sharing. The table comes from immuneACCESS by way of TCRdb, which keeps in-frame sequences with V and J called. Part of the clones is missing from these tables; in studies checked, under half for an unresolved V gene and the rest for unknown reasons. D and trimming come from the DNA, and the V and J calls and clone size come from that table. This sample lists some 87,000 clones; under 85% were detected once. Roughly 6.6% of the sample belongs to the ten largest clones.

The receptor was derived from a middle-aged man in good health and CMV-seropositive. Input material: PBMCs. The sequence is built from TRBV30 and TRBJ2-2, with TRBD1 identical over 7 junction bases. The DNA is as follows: TGTGCCTGGCCTTACCCAGGGGGGAACACCGGGGAGCTGTTTTTT. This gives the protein CAWPYPGGNTGELFF.